This TCR beta chain emerged from a study of cytomegalovirus exposure and HLA in healthy donors. The PCR contained 60 Vbeta and 13 Jbeta primers. The repertoire was sequenced with immunoSEQ multiplex PCR; TCRdb's copy has only in-frame clones and lacks some. In the table there are approximately 160,000 clones, roughly four fifths of which are singletons. Germline CDR1 SQVTM, CDR2 ANQGSEA. V was trimmed by 6 bases and J by 8 bases, leaving 10 bases between them. The CDR3 has 10 amino acids. Study results and limitations: Sequencing had likely introduced a cluster of highly shared sequence variants as an artifact. Cytomegalovirus-associated TCR beta chains were listed, numbering under 200. A later analysis revealed that TCR association rates differed between HLA loci, peaking at DRB1 and bottoming out at HLA-C.

Note on this clone: The antigen is undetermined.

This TCR derives from a girl aged 10-17 years in good health and CMV-seropositive. Specimen: PBMCs. The gene calls are TRBV29-1 and TRBJ1-1, with D possibly matching TRBD1 (6 bases). CDR3 DNA sequence: TGCAGCGTCGCGACAGGAGAAGCTTTCTTT. Residues: CSVATGEAFF.